The 32 T cell receptor beta chains in this list originate from one sample, sequenced in a study. Data came from immunoSEQ multiplex PCR; TCRdb stores just in-frame clones and leaves some out. This repertoire shows around 54,000 clones, about 92% found once; its top ten account for 9.5% to 12%. The material sequenced was PBMCs. These receptors were collected from a middle-aged man with rheumatoid arthritis.

The genes are TRBV7-3 and TRBJ2-7; TRBD2 aligns across 8 bases. The CDR3 covers 14 residues. Germline-derived CDR1 and CDR2 are SGHTA and FQGTGA. J lost 0 bases, V lost 5 bases, and 3 bases had no gene match. The chain's CDR3 is CASSRSGNSYEQYF. In DNA form, the CDR3 reads TGTGCCAGCAGCCGTAGCGGGAACTCCTACGAGCAGTACTTC.

The J gene is TRBJ1-1, the V gene TRBV27; possibly TRBD1 for D (5 bases). The CDR3 contains 15 residues. V shed 5 bases and J shed 4 bases, with 17 bases lying between them. The germline CDR1 and CDR2 sequences are MNHEY and SMNVEV (reference sequence). CDR3 coding DNA: TGTGCCAGCAGTCCAACCGGGGCCCCGCGCACTGAAGCTTTCTTT. Its protein is CASSPTGAPRTEAFF.

The gene calls are TRBV30 and TRBJ2-5; 7 bases agree with TRBD1. This CDR3 contains 12 residues. V trimming: 4 bases; J trimming: 5 bases; junction bases outside the gene matches: 4. Per the germline V gene, CDR1 is GTSNPN and CDR2 is SVGIG (reference sequence). The CDR3 DNA is TGTGCCTGGAAAGGGGGCCGGGAGACCCAGTACTTC. Protein product: CAWKGGRETQYF.

This clone was found once. J is TRBJ2-4 and V is TRBV29-1; tentatively, D is TRBD1 or TRBD2 (6 bases each). CDR1 is SQVTM and CDR2 is ANQGSEA in the germline V gene. V gave up 0 bases and J gave up 7 bases, with 16 bases separating them. The CDR3 is 15 residues long. CDR3 amino acids: CSVEEGGGYGNIQYF. In nucleotides, the CDR3 is TGCAGCGTTGAAGAGGGGGGCGGATACGGGAACATTCAGTACTTC.

J is TRBJ1-6 and V is TRBV5-8; TRBD1 matches 8 bases. The CDR3 sequence is 17 residues long. The junction had 14 bases not matched to a gene; V was cut back by 5 bases and J by 7 bases. Germline V gives CDR1 SGHTS, CDR2 YDEGEE. CDR3 in amino acids: CASSSWDRLGTNSPLHF. The CDR3 DNA follows: TGTGCCAGCAGTAGTTGGGACAGGCTGGGGACCAATTCACCCCTCCACTTT. The entire variable domain, with the rest obtained from reference TRBV5-8 and TRBJ1-6, is as follows: EAGVTQSPTHLIKTRGQQATLRCSPISGHTSVYWYQQALGLGLQFLLWYDEGEERNRGNFPPRFSGRQFPNYSSELNVNALELEDSALYLCASSSWDRLGTNSPLHFGNGTRLTVT.

The gene calls are TRBV5-1 and TRBJ2-7; D is unclear. The CDR3 has 15 residues. The ends were cut back, 3 bases at V and 4 bases at J, with 17 bases in the middle. Germline V CDR1 and CDR2: SGHRS, YFSETQ. Here the CDR3 DNA reads TGCGCCAGCAGCTCTGGCCTCCAAAGCTCTTACGAGCAGTACTTC. Amino acids: CASSSGLQSSYEQYF.

The V and J genes are TRBV2 and TRBJ2-5, with D possibly TRBD2 on 6 matching bases. The ends were cut back, 6 bases at V and 7 bases at J, with 15 bases in the middle. Germline-derived CDR1 and CDR2 are SNHLY and FYNNEI. This CDR3 is 13 amino acids long. The CDR3 reads CASSEGGRRTQYF. CDR3 DNA: TGTGCCAGCAGCGAGGGAGGTCGACGGACCCAGTACTTC.

This chain links TRBV18 with TRBJ2-5; tentatively, D is TRBD2 (7 bases). CDR3 length: 14 amino acids. CDR1 and CDR2 (germline): KGHSH, LQKENI. Trimming shortened V by 3 bases and J by 3 bases, and 11 bases separated the two germline ends. The CDR3 is CASSPGGGKETQYF. The CDR3 DNA reads TGTGCCAGCTCACCGGGAGGGGGAAAAGAGACCCAGTACTTC.

In this sample, this clone turned up once. The chain combines TRBV6-2 or TRBV6-3 with TRBJ2-6; D unresolved. Germline V gives CDR1 MNHEY, CDR2 SVGEGT. This CDR3 is 12 amino acids long. Trimming pared 5 bases from V and 14 bases from J, leaving 13 bases between. This CDR3 is CASSMTPLILTF. For the CDR3, the DNA is TGTGCCAGCAGTATGACCCCACTCATCCTGACTTTC.

The chain uses TRBV3-1 (or the pseudogene TRBV3-2) and TRBJ2-2; no clear D. The germline V and J ends were trimmed by 7 bases and 2 bases, with 17 bases remaining between them. This CDR3 is built from 16 residues. Germline CDR1 LGHDT, CDR2 YNNKEL (reference sequence). The CDR3 is CASTDEVSPNTGELFF. The CDR3 bases are TGTGCCAGCACCGACGAGGTGTCCCCCAACACCGGGGAGCTGTTTTTT.

CDR3 DNA sequence: TGTGCCAGCAGCCCCATGGGACAGGGCGACACTGAAGCTTTCTTT. Translation gives CASSPMGQGDTEAFF. The genes are TRBV14 and TRBJ1-1; TRBD1 matches 9 bases. In germline, CDR1 is SGHDN, CDR2 FVKESK. There are 15 residues in the CDR3. The V gene end was trimmed by 4 bases and the J gene end by 3 bases; junction bases not matched to a gene: 6. Together with reference TRBV14 and TRBJ1-1, the CDR3 gives the full variable domain: EAGVTQFPSHSVIEKGQTVTLRCDPISGHDNLYWYRRVMGKEIKFLLHFVKESKQDESGMPNNRFLAERTGGTYSTLKVQPAELEDSGVYFCASSPMGQGDTEAFFGQGTRLTVV.

The chain combines TRBV7-9 with TRBJ2-1; D may be TRBD1 (6 bases). Trimming left V 5 bases short and J 7 bases short, with 12 bases between. The germline gives CDR1 SEHNR, CDR2 FQNEAQ (reference sequence). The CDR3 spans 13 residues. In DNA form, the CDR3 reads TGTGCCAGCAGCCTAACAGGGCGGAATGAGCAGTTCTTC. This translates into CASSLTGRNEQFF. The full variable domain, its missing parts supplied by reference TRBV7-9 and TRBJ2-1, is DTGVSQNPRHKITKRGQNVTFRCDPISEHNRLYWYRQTLGQGPEFLTYFQNEAQLEKSRLLSDRFSAERPKGSFSTLEIQRTEQGDSAMYLCASSLTGRNEQFFGPGTRLTVL.

The sample holds a few counts of this clone. CDR3 DNA: TGTGCCAGCAGGTTTACAGGGACCCCCAATCAGCCCCAGCATTTT. Its translation: CASRFTGTPNQPQHF. This sequence joins TRBV27 and TRBJ1-5; tentatively, D is TRBD1 (6 bases). V was cut by 6 bases and J by 3 bases, with 15 bases left in between. The length of the CDR3 is 15 residues. CDR1 and CDR2 (germline): MNHEY, SMNVEV (reference sequence).

This chain links TRBV10-1 with TRBJ2-2, with no clear D. Germline V gene sequence: CDR1 WNHNN, CDR2 SYGVQD (reference sequence). Deletions cut 6 bases from V and 6 bases from J, with 5 bases between. The CDR3 totals 11 residues. In nucleotides, the CDR3 is TGCGCCAGCAGCCGGGCCGGGGAGCTGTTTTTT. Translating gives CASSRAGELFF.

The chain couples TRBV11-2 to TRBJ2-2, with D unresolved. This CDR3 is built from 12 residues. V lost 5 bases and J lost 7, with 8 bases in between. Germline values: CDR1 SGHAT, CDR2 FQNNGV. CDR3 region: CASSLLIGELFF. The CDR3 nucleotides read TGTGCCAGCAGCCTCCTGATCGGGGAGCTGTTTTTT.

By share, this clone ranks as medium-sized (0.01 to 0.1%). V and J are TRBV18 and TRBJ1-5; 9 positions match TRBD1. The trim removed 3 bases at V and 3 bases at J, leaving 3 bases unmatched. This CDR3 has 15 residues. Germline values: CDR1 KGHSH, CDR2 LQKENI. CDR3 residues: CASSPGTGINQPQHF. The DNA for the CDR3 is TGTGCCAGCTCACCCGGGACAGGGATCAATCAGCCCCAGCATTTT.

CDR3: CASSQAGLAGGTDTQYF. The CDR3 bases are TGTGCCAGCAGCCAAGCGGGACTAGCGGGAGGGACAGATACGCAGTATTTT. The chain links TRBV7-6 to TRBJ2-3; 16 nucleotides align to TRBD2. Germline assignment: CDR1 SGHVS and CDR2 FNYEAQ. The CDR3 runs 17 residues. The ends lost 5 bases at V and 3 bases at J; junction bases unmatched: 5.

The J gene is TRBJ2-7, the V gene TRBV30, with 10 positions matching TRBD1. The CDR3 has 13 amino acids. V lost 4 bases to trimming and J lost 3 bases; unmatched junction nucleotides: 3. CDR1 and CDR2 (germline): GTSNPN, SVGIG (reference sequence). The CDR3 sequence is CAWKRTGGYEQYF. As DNA, the CDR3 is TGTGCCTGGAAGCGGACAGGGGGCTACGAGCAGTACTTC.

The chain employs TRBV6-5 and TRBJ1-2; no firm D call. Trimming left V 2 bases short and J 6 bases short, with 10 bases between. CDR1 is MNHEY and CDR2 is SVGAGI in the germline V gene. The CDR3 has 13 amino acids. In DNA, the CDR3 is TGTGCCAGCAGTTACGAATATCGTCATGGCTACACCTTC. Residues: CASSYEYRHGYTF.

Here the CDR3 reads CSVPKAGNTGELFF. The CDR3 nucleotides are TGCAGCGTCCCCAAGGCGGGGAACACCGGGGAGCTGTTTTTT. The chain has TRBV29-1 and TRBJ2-2, with D possibly being TRBD2 (5 bases). Trimming shortened V by 6 bases and J by 1 base, and 12 bases separated the two germline ends. This CDR3 has 14 residues. Germline lookup yields CDR1 SQVTM and CDR2 ANQGSEA.

The gene calls are TRBV29-1 and TRBJ1-2; 8 bases align to TRBD1. This CDR3 is built from 13 residues. J gave up 8 bases and V 1 base, and 6 bases lay outside the gene matches. From germline, CDR1 is SQVTM and CDR2 ANQGSEA. CDR3 sequence reads: CSVEVWQGAGYTF. CDR3 coding DNA: TGCAGCGTTGAAGTCTGGCAGGGGGCAGGCTACACCTTC.

The genes are TRBV7-9 and TRBJ2-1, with TRBD2 matching 9 bases. From germline, CDR1 is SEHNR and CDR2 FQNEAQ (reference sequence). Losses at the gene ends were 5 bases for V and 6 bases for J; bases not matched to a gene: 8. The CDR3 runs to 15 residues. The CDR3 reads CASSIVAGVSNEQFF. Here the CDR3 DNA reads TGTGCCAGCAGCATCGTAGCGGGAGTTAGCAATGAGCAGTTCTTC.

The chain couples TRBV4-2 to TRBJ2-7, with TRBD1 identical over 8 bases. With V trimmed by 4 bases and J by 5 bases, 10 bases remained unmatched. Germline-derived CDR1 and CDR2 are LGHNA and YNFKEQ. The CDR3 is made up of 15 amino acids. The CDR3 region is CASSRSGTGPDEQYF. The CDR3 DNA reads as TGTGCCAGCAGCCGAAGTGGGACAGGACCTGACGAGCAGTACTTC.

This chain joins TRBV27 and TRBJ1-1; no clear D. V lost 5 bases to trimming and J lost 5 bases, with 18 bases between them. Germline V gene sequence: CDR1 MNHEY, CDR2 SMNVEV (reference sequence). There are 15 residues in the CDR3. The CDR3, as DNA: TGTGCCAGCAGTCCTCTTTTTGGAGGGAGGACTGAAGCTTTCTTT. Amino acids: CASSPLFGGRTEAFF.

The gene calls are TRBV2 and TRBJ1-5; D remains unclear. In germline, CDR1 is SNHLY, CDR2 FYNNEI. Trimming left V 5 bases short and J 2 bases short, with 10 bases between. CDR3 length: 14 amino acids. The CDR3 loop is CASSPTIGNQPQHF. The CDR3 DNA is TGTGCCAGCAGTCCGACCATTGGCAATCAGCCCCAGCATTTT.

The chain combines TRBV7-8 with TRBJ2-7, with 8 nucleotides matching TRBD1. V lost 5 bases and J lost 3; bases outside the gene matches: 6. CDR3 length: 14 amino acids. The germline gives CDR1 SGHVS, CDR2 FQNEAQ. The CDR3 here is CASSTNGQGYEQYF. The CDR3 DNA sequence: TGTGCCAGCAGCACGAACGGACAGGGCTACGAGCAGTACTTC. The variable domain in full, with the rest retrieved from reference TRBV7-8 and TRBJ2-7, is GAGVSQSPRYKVAKRGQDVALRCDPISGHVSLFWYQQALGQGPEFLTYFQNEAQLDKSGLPSDRFFAERPEGSVSTLKIQRTQQEDSAVYLCASSTNGQGYEQYFGPGTRLTVT.

This clone was counted a single time. The CDR3 DNA sequence: TGTGCCAGCTCACCTCCTACAGCGGAGGCGGGGGCCAAAAACATTCAGTACTTC. Translated, it gives CASSPPTAEAGAKNIQYF. The chain recombines TRBV18 with TRBJ2-4, with D perhaps matching TRBD2 (6 bases). V was pared by 3 bases and J by 1 base, with 19 bases between. Germline V gives CDR1 KGHSH, CDR2 LQKENI. This CDR3 has 18 residues.

This clone was observed a single time. The chain is built from TRBV28 and TRBJ2-5; D not resolved. CDR1 is MDHEN and CDR2 is SYDVKM in the germline V gene. The length of the CDR3 is 14 residues. V was trimmed by 3 bases and J by 2 bases, leaving 10 bases between them. For the CDR3, the DNA is TGTGCCAGCAGTTTGCGTCGGCGGCAAGAGACCCAGTACTTC. Translated: CASSLRRRQETQYF.

DNA of the CDR3: TGTGCCAGCAGTTTGACACAGGCGGGCTATGGCTACACCTTC. Translating gives CASSLTQAGYGYTF. The chain joins TRBV6-5 to TRBJ1-2, with a possible D match to TRBD1 (5 bases). The germline V gene has CDR1 MNHEY and CDR2 SVGAGI. CDR3 length: 14 amino acids. Trimming cost V 4 bases and J 4 bases, with 13 bases left between them.

This sequence joins TRBV11-2 and TRBJ1-3; perhaps TRBD1 as D (5 bases). The CDR3 covers 17 residues. V dropped 5 bases and J dropped 3 bases, with 20 bases sitting between them. CDR1 is SGHAT, CDR2 FQNNGV, per germline. CDR3 in amino acids: CASSLGHSGVGGNTIYF. DNA of the CDR3: TGTGCCAGCAGCCTAGGGCATTCGGGGGTTGGTGGAAACACCATATATTTT.

The rearrangement uses TRBV20-1 and TRBJ1-1; D might be TRBD1 (5 bases). The V gene's germline CDR1 is DFQATT and CDR2 SNEGSKA (reference sequence). The germline V and J ends were trimmed by 4 bases and 10 bases, with 13 bases remaining between them. The CDR3 runs to 11 residues. CDR3 region: CSAKDSARAFF. In DNA, the CDR3 is TGCAGTGCTAAAGACAGCGCCCGAGCTTTCTTT.

Here the CDR3 reads CASSNIASGNYGYTF. The CDR3 coding sequence is TGTGCCAGCAGCAACATAGCGTCAGGGAACTATGGCTACACCTTC. The V and J genes are TRBV6-5 and TRBJ1-2, with D possibly being TRBD1 (5 bases). From germline, CDR1 is MNHEY and CDR2 SVGAGI. Deletions cut 6 bases from V and 2 bases from J, with 16 bases between. The CDR3 has 15 amino acids.